A selection of T cell receptor beta chains follows, all from one sample in a study of blood T cell repertoires in COVID-19. Data came from immunoSEQ multiplex PCR; TCRdb stores just in-frame clones and leaves some out. The sample shows tens of thousands of clones, approximately 85% of them seen only once. The specimen sequenced was peripheral blood. These receptors came from a man aged 80 or over with active COVID-19. Each CDR3 is given with its conserved first and last residue. Fields, in order: D gene, J gene, V gene, clone size, CDR3 protein, CDR3 DNA. The D gene is left open where the match is weak. Some rows mark clone size as missing; the rest say once, few, many or name a class of expanded clone.

d_gene: TRBD2
j_gene: TRBJ2-2
v_gene: TRBV6-1
abundance: .
CDR3aa: CASSDLLAGGPGGELFF
CDR3nt: TGTGCCAGCAGTGATCTACTAGCGGGGGGGCCTGGCGGGGAGCTGTTTTTT

d_gene: TRBD1
j_gene: TRBJ2-1
v_gene: TRBV4-3
abundance: .
CDR3aa: CASSWDRGRVYEQFF
CDR3nt: TGCGCCAGCAGCTGGGACAGGGGGCGAGTCTATGAGCAGTTCTTC

d_gene: TRBD2
j_gene: TRBJ2-7
v_gene: TRBV6-2/TRBV6-3
abundance: once
CDR3aa: CASSFRGLAVVEQYF
CDR3nt: TGTGCCAGCAGTTTCCGGGGACTAGCGGTGGTCGAGCAGTACTTC

d_gene: TRBD2
j_gene: TRBJ2-7
v_gene: TRBV11-2
abundance: .
CDR3aa: CASSLVLAGSLEQYF
CDR3nt: TGTGCCAGCAGCTTAGTGCTAGCGGGGTCGTTGGAGCAGTACTTC

d_gene: .
j_gene: TRBJ2-3
v_gene: TRBV5-1
abundance: .
CDR3aa: CASSGGGPPDTQYF
CDR3nt: TGCGCCAGCAGCGGGGGGGGCCCCCCAGATACGCAGTATTTT

d_gene: .
j_gene: TRBJ1-1
v_gene: TRBV5-5
abundance: .
CDR3aa: CASSLATRGEAFF
CDR3nt: TGTGCCAGCAGCTTGGCCACTCGGGGTGAAGCTTTCTTT

d_gene: TRBD2
j_gene: TRBJ2-7
v_gene: TRBV11-2
abundance: .
CDR3aa: CASSIRGDSLAYEQYF
CDR3nt: TGTGCCAGCAGCATCCGGGGGGACTCCCTCGCCTACGAGCAGTACTTC

d_gene: .
j_gene: TRBJ2-7
v_gene: TRBV7-3
abundance: .
CDR3aa: CASSPTGTSYEQYF
CDR3nt: TGTGCCAGCAGCCCGACAGGGACTTCCTACGAGCAGTACTTC

d_gene: .
j_gene: TRBJ2-7
v_gene: TRBV21-1
abundance: .
CDR3aa: CASRGPGGPYF
CDR3nt: TGTGCCAGCAGGGGCCCGGGGGGCCCGTACTTC

d_gene: TRBD1
j_gene: TRBJ2-7
v_gene: TRBV2
abundance: .
CDR3aa: CASSEAPGGKHEQYF
CDR3nt: TGTGCCAGCAGTGAAGCCCCAGGGGGCAAGCACGAGCAGTACTTC

d_gene: .
j_gene: TRBJ1-6
v_gene: TRBV4-1
abundance: .
CDR3aa: CASNTGTNNSPLHF
CDR3nt: TGCGCCAGCAATACTGGTACCAATAATTCACCCCTCCACTTT

d_gene: TRBD1
j_gene: TRBJ2-5
v_gene: TRBV9
abundance: .
CDR3aa: CASSVEGAGETQYF
CDR3nt: TGTGCCAGCAGCGTAGAGGGGGCAGGAGAGACCCAGTACTTC

d_gene: .
j_gene: TRBJ2-7
v_gene: TRBV18
abundance: .
CDR3aa: CASSRERGTSYEQYF
CDR3nt: TGTGCCAGCTCACGGGAAAGGGGCACCTCCTACGAGCAGTACTTC

d_gene: .
j_gene: TRBJ2-3
v_gene: TRBV3-1/TRBV3-2
abundance: .
CDR3aa: CASSQDGAGLLTDTQYF
CDR3nt: TGTGCCAGCAGCCAAGATGGGGCGGGGCTTCTCACAGATACGCAGTATTTT

d_gene: TRBD2
j_gene: TRBJ2-3
v_gene: TRBV10-3
abundance: .
CDR3aa: CAIWTSGEDTQYF
CDR3nt: TGTGCCATCTGGACTAGCGGGGAAGATACGCAGTATTTT

d_gene: .
j_gene: TRBJ2-7
v_gene: TRBV15
abundance: .
CDR3aa: CATSRDPAGAQLYEQYF
CDR3nt: TGTGCCACCAGCAGAGATCCGGCGGGGGCCCAGCTTTACGAGCAGTACTTC

d_gene: .
j_gene: TRBJ2-3
v_gene: TRBV2
abundance: .
CDR3aa: CASSELLRTDTQYF
CDR3nt: TGTGCCAGCAGTGAACTGCTACGCACAGATACGCAGTATTTT

d_gene: .
j_gene: TRBJ1-1
v_gene: TRBV6-5
abundance: .
CDR3aa: CASRDTREAFF
CDR3nt: TGTGCCAGCAGGGACACACGAGAGGCTTTCTTT

d_gene: .
j_gene: TRBJ2-1
v_gene: TRBV30
abundance: once
CDR3aa: CAWSPPGPHTLQGEQFF
CDR3nt: TGTGCCTGGAGTCCCCCCGGGCCGCATACATTACAGGGTGAGCAGTTCTTC

d_gene: .
j_gene: TRBJ1-4
v_gene: TRBV7-9
abundance: .
CDR3aa: CASSIYRVSEEKLFF
CDR3nt: TGTGCCAGCAGCATTTACAGGGTTAGCGAGGAAAAACTGTTTTTT

d_gene: .
j_gene: TRBJ1-2
v_gene: TRBV19
abundance: .
CDR3aa: CASSETGTYGYTF
CDR3nt: TGTGCCAGTAGTGAGACAGGAACCTATGGCTACACCTTC

d_gene: .
j_gene: TRBJ2-5
v_gene: TRBV6-5
abundance: .
CDR3aa: CASSYPGSGETQYF
CDR3nt: TGTGCCAGCAGTTACCCAGGTTCTGGGGAGACCCAGTACTTC

d_gene: .
j_gene: TRBJ2-7
v_gene: TRBV12-3/TRBV12-4
abundance: .
CDR3aa: CASSSWQYPEQYF
CDR3nt: TGTGCCAGCAGTTCGTGGCAGTATCCCGAGCAGTACTTC

d_gene: TRBD1
j_gene: TRBJ1-1
v_gene: TRBV2
abundance: .
CDR3aa: CASIKIGTGLEAFF
CDR3nt: TGTGCCAGCATTAAAATAGGGACAGGGCTCGAAGCTTTCTTT

d_gene: TRBD1
j_gene: TRBJ2-7
v_gene: TRBV7-2
abundance: .
CDR3aa: CASSKDRGREQYF
CDR3nt: TGTGCCAGCAGTAAGGACAGGGGGCGGGAGCAGTACTTC

d_gene: .
j_gene: TRBJ1-5
v_gene: TRBV27
abundance: .
CDR3aa: CASSFGVGGNQPQHF
CDR3nt: TGTGCCAGCAGTTTCGGGGTTGGCGGCAATCAGCCCCAGCATTTT

d_gene: .
j_gene: TRBJ1-2
v_gene: TRBV20-1
abundance: few
CDR3aa: CSASSQGYGYTF
CDR3nt: TGCAGTGCTAGTTCCCAGGGGTACGGCTACACCTTC